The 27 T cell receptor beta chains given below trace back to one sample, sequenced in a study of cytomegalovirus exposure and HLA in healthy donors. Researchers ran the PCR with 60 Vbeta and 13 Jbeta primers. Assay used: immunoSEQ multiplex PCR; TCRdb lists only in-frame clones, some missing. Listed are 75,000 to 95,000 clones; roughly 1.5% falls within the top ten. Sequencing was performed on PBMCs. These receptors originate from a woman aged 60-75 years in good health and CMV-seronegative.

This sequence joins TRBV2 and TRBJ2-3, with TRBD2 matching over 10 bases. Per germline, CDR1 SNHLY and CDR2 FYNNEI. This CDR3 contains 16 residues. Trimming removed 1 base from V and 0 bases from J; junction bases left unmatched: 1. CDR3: CASSEETSGSTDTQYF. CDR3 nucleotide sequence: TGTGCCAGCAGTGAAGAGACTAGCGGGAGCACAGATACGCAGTATTTT.

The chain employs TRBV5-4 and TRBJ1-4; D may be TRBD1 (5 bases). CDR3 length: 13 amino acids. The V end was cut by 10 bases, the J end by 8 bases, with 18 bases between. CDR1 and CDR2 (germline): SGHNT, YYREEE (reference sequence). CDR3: CAWGGSSREKLFF. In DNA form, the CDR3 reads TGTGCCTGGGGGGGATCCTCTAGGGAAAAACTGTTTTTT.

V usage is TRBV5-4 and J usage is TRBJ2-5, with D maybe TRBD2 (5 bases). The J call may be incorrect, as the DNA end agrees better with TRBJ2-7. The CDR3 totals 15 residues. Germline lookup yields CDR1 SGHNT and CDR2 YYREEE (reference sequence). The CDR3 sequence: CASSQDVTKVSEQYF. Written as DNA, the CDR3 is TGTGCCAGCAGCCAGGATGTGACTAAAGTTTCCGAGCAGTACTTC.

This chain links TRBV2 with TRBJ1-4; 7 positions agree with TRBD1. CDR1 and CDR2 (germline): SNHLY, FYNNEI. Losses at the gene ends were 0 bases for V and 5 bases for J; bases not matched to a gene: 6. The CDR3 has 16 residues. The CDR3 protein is CASSEAQGQKNEKLFF. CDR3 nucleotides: TGTGCCAGCAGTGAAGCCCAGGGACAGAAGAATGAAAAACTGTTTTTT.

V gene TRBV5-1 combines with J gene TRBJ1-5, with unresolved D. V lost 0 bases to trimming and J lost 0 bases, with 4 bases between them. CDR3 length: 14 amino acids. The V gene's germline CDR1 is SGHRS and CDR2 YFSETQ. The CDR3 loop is CASSLGYSNQPQHF. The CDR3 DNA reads TGCGCCAGCAGCTTGGGTTATAGCAATCAGCCCCAGCATTTT.

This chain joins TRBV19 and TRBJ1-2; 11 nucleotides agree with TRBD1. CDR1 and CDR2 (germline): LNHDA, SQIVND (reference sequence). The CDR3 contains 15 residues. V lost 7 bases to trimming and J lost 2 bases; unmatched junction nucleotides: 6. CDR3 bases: TGTGCCAGTAAAACCGGGACAGGGGGAAACTATGGCTACACCTTC. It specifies CASKTGTGGNYGYTF.

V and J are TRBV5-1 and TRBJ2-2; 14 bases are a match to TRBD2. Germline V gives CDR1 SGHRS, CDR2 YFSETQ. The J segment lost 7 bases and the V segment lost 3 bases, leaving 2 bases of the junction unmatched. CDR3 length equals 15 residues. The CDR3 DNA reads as TGCGCCAGCAGCTCGGGACTAGCGGGAGACGGGGAGCTGTTTTTT. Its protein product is CASSSGLAGDGELFF.

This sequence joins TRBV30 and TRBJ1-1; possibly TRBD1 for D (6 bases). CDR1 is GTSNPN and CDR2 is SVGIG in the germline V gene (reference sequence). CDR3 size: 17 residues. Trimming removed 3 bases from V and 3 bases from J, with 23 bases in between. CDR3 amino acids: CAWSGWGQGRADTEAFF. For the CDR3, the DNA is TGTGCCTGGAGCGGATGGGGGCAGGGGAGGGCGGACACTGAAGCTTTCTTT.

Here the CDR3 DNA reads TGTGCCAGCAGTCCGCCGGGACTATTCAATGAGCAGTTCTTC. It specifies CASSPPGLFNEQFF. V usage is TRBV28 and J usage is TRBJ2-1, with 7 positions matching TRBD2. V lost 5 bases to trimming and J lost 6 bases; unmatched junction nucleotides: 7. From germline, CDR1 is MDHEN and CDR2 SYDVKM. CDR3 length: 14 residues.

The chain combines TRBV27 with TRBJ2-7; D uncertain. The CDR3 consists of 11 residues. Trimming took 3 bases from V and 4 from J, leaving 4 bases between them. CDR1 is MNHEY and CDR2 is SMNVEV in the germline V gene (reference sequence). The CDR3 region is CASSFRYEQYF. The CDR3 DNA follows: TGTGCCAGCAGTTTCAGATACGAGCAGTACTTC.

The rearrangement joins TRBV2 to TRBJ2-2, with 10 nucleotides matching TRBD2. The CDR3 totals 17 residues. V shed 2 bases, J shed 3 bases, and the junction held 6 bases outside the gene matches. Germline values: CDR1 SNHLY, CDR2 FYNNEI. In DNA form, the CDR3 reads TGTGCCAGCAGTGAATGGGGAGGACTAGCGGACACCGGGGAGCTGTTTTTT. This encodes CASSEWGGLADTGELFF.

The DNA of the CDR3 is TGTGCCAGCAGTGAAGCAGGGGGCTTGGCCGGGGAGCTGTTTTTT. Translation gives CASSEAGGLAGELFF. The rearrangement joins TRBV2 to TRBJ2-2; TRBD1 agrees at 7 bases. V lost 0 bases, J lost 6 bases, and 4 bases stayed unmatched. Germline V gene lookup returns CDR1 SNHLY and CDR2 FYNNEI. CDR3 size: 15 residues. Using reference TRBV2 and TRBJ2-2 for the parts outside the CDR3, the full variable domain is EPEVTQTPSHQVTQMGQEVILRCVPISNHLYFYWYRQILGQKVEFLVSFYNNEISEKSEIFDDQFSVERPDGSNFTLKIRSTKLEDSAMYFCASSEAGGLAGELFFGEGSRLTVL.

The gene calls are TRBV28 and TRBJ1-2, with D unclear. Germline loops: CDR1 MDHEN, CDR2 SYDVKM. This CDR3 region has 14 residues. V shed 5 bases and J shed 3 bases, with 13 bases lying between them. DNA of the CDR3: TGTGCCAGCAGTGACCCGAGAGCGGACTATGGCTACACCTTC. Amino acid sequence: CASSDPRADYGYTF.

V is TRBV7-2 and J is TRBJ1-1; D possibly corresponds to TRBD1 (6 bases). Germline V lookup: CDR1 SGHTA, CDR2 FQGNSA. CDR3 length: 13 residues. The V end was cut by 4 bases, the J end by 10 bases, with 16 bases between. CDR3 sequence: CASSSELQGVAFF. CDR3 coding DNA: TGTGCCAGCAGCTCCGAGCTACAGGGAGTAGCTTTCTTT.

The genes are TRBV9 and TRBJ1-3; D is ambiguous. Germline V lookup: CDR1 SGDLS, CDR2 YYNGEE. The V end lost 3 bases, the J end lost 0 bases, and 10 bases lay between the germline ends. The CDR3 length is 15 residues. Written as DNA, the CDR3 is TGTGCCAGCAGCGGCCCGGTAAGCTCTGGAAACACCATATATTTT. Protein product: CASSGPVSSGNTIYF.

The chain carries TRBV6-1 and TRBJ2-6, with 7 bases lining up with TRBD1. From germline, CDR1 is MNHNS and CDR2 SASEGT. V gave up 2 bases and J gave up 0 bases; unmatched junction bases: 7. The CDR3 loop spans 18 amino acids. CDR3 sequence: CASSETGQPNSGANVLTF. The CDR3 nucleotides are TGTGCCAGCAGTGAAACGGGACAGCCGAACTCTGGGGCCAACGTCCTGACTTTC.

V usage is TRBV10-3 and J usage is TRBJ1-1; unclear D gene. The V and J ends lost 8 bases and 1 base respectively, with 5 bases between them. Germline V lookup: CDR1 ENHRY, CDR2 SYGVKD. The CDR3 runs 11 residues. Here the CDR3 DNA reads TGTGCCATCGCGGGGAACACTGAAGCTTTCTTT. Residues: CAIAGNTEAFF.

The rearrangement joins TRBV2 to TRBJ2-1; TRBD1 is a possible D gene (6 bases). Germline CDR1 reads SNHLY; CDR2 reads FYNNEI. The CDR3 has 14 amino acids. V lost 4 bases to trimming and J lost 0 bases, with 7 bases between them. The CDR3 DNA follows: TGTGCCAGCAGTGGGGGGCTCTCCTACAATGAGCAGTTCTTC. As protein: CASSGGLSYNEQFF. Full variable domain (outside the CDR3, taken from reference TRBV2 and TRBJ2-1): EPEVTQTPSHQVTQMGQEVILRCVPISNHLYFYWYRQILGQKVEFLVSFYNNEISEKSEIFDDQFSVERPDGSNFTLKIRSTKLEDSAMYFCASSGGLSYNEQFFGPGTRLTVL.

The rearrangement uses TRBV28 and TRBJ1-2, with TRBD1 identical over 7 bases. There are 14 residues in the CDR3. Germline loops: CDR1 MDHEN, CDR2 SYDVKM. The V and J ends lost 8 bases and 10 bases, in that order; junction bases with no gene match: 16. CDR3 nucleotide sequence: TGTGCCAGCGACGTCGGACAGGCCTCTAGTTCCTACACCTTC. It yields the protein CASDVGQASSSYTF.

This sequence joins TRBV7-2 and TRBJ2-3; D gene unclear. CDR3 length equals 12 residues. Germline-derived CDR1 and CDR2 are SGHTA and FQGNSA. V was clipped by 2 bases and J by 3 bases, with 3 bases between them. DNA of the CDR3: TGTGCCAGCAGCTTACCGACAGATACGCAGTATTTT. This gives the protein CASSLPTDTQYF.

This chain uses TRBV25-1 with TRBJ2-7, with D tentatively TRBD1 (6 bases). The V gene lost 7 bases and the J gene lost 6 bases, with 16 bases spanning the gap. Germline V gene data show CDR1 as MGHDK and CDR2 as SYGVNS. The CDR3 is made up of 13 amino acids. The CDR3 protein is CASKTTGNGEQYF. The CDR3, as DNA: TGTGCCAGCAAGACAACAGGGAATGGCGAGCAGTACTTC.

The CDR3 reads CASTRERVDNEQFF. In DNA form, the CDR3 reads TGTGCCAGCACCAGGGAGCGGGTCGACAATGAGCAGTTCTTC. The chain couples TRBV6-4 to TRBJ2-1, with a possible D match to TRBD2 (6 bases). The V gene lost 7 bases and the J gene lost 5 bases, with 15 bases spanning the gap. Germline assignment: CDR1 MRHNA and CDR2 SNTAGT. The CDR3 has 14 amino acids.

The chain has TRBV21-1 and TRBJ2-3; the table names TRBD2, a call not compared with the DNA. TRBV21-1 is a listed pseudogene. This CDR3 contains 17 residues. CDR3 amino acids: CASPTSLPRGSTDTQYF. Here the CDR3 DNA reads TGTGCCAGCCCCACCTCTCTCCCGCGCGGCAGCACAGATACGCAGTATTTT.

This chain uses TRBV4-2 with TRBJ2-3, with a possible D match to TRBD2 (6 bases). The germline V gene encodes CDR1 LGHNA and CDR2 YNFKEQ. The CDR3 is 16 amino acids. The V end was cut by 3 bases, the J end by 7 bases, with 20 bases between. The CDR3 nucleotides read TGTGCCAGCAGCCAGGTCCCGGGACTCACCACGAATACGCAGTATTTT. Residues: CASSQVPGLTTNTQYF.

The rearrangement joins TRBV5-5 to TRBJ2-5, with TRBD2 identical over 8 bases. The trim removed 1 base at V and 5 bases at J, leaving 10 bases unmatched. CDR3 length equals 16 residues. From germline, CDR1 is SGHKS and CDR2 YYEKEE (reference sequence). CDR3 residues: CASSLTEREWGETQYF. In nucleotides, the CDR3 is TGTGCCAGCAGCTTGACCGAGCGGGAGTGGGGGGAGACCCAGTACTTC.

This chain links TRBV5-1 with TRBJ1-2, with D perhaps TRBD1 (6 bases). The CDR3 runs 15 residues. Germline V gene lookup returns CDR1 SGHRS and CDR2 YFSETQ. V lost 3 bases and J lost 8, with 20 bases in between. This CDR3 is CASSSGQQGASGYTF. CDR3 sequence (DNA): TGCGCCAGCAGCTCGGGCCAACAGGGAGCGTCGGGCTACACCTTC.

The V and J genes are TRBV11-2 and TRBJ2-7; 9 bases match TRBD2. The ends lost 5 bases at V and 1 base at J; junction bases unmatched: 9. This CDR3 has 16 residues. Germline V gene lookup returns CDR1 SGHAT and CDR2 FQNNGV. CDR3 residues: CASSPLAGMGSYEQYF. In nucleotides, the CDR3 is TGTGCCAGCAGCCCTCTAGCGGGGATGGGATCCTACGAGCAGTACTTC.